The rows below give T cell receptor beta chains drawn from one sample of a study of blood T cells in healthy people across ages. TCRdb redid the calling of the 5' RACE reads with MiXCR, one entry per CDR3 protein. Of hundreds of thousands of distinct CDR3 sequences in the sample, 56% are singletons; the top ten hold about a quarter. Specimen: blood. These receptors all come from a man in his forties in good health. Both conserved end residues are part of each CDR3. A D gene is named only where the DNA matches it firmly. Part of the rows lack a size; the others show once, few, many or a class for expanded clones.

V	J	size	D	CDR3	DNA
TRBV3-1	TRBJ2-6	few	NA	CASSLSHRQGIAGANVLTF	TGTGCCAGCAGCCTGTCCCACCGGCAGGGCATCGCTGGGGCCAACGTCCTGACTTTC
TRBV20-1	TRBJ2-3	NA	NA	CSARAVPGDTQYF	TGCAGTGCTAGGGCGGTCCCAGGGGATACGCAGTATTTT
TRBV7-2	TRBJ2-5	few	NA	CASSLVIAAGETQYF	TGTGCCAGCAGCTTAGTGATAGCAGCCGGAGAGACCCAGTACTTC
TRBV13	TRBJ2-2	NA	NA	CASSFRQVSNTGELFF	TGTGCCAGCAGCTTTAGACAGGTCTCGAACACCGGGGAGCTGTTTTTT
TRBV29-1	TRBJ1-1	NA	NA	CSGRDSVNTEAFF	TGCAGCGGCCGGGACTCGGTGAACACTGAAGCTTTCTTT
TRBV28	TRBJ1-4	NA	TRBD1	CASNPGQGSYSEKLFF	TGTGCCAGCAACCCGGGACAGGGGTCTTACAGCGAAAAACTGTTTTTT
TRBV28	TRBJ2-7	NA	TRBD2	CASLKNGGFHEQYF	TGTGCCAGCTTAAAAAACGGGGGGTTCCACGAGCAGTACTTC
TRBV4-2	TRBJ1-5	NA	TRBD1	CASSQLTAGTGSGYQPQHF	TGTGCCAGCAGCCAGCTTACAGCCGGGACAGGGAGCGGGTATCAGCCCCAGCATTTT
TRBV21-1	TRBJ2-6	NA	NA	CASSPRKAAWAGANVPTF	TGTGCCAGCAGCCCAAGAAAAGCCGCTTGGGCTGGGGCCAACGTCCCGACTTTC
TRBV6-6	TRBJ2-1	NA	TRBD2	CASSYRASGGPNNEQFF	TGTGCCAGCAGTTACCGTGCAAGCGGGGGCCCGAACAATGAGCAGTTCTTC
TRBV9	TRBJ2-1	few	NA	CASSVYSNEQFF	TGTGCCAGCAGCGTGTACAGCAATGAGCAGTTCTTC
TRBV7-2	TRBJ1-2	once	TRBD1	CASSATGVEYGYTF	TGTGCCAGCAGCGCGACAGGGGTTGAGTATGGCTACACCTTC
TRBV27	TRBJ2-7	NA	NA	CASSPSHGGVSYEQYF	TGTGCCAGCAGTCCCTCCCACGGCGGGGTCTCCTACGAGCAGTACTTC
TRBV19	TRBJ2-4	few	TRBD2	CASSIRPTRLAGWGNIQYF	TGTGCCAGTAGTATACGTCCGACTCGGCTAGCGGGGTGGGGGAACATTCAGTACTTC
TRBV20-1	TRBJ2-1	NA	TRBD2	CSAIGLAGVPTLYNEQFF	TGCAGTGCTATTGGACTAGCGGGTGTCCCTACCCTTTACAATGAGCAGTTCTTC
TRBV5-6	TRBJ2-3	NA	NA	CASSWNRVRTDTQYF	TGTGCCAGCAGCTGGAACAGGGTTAGGACAGATACGCAGTATTTT
TRBV21-1	TRBJ1-2	NA	NA	CASRGRRDYGYTF	TGTGCCAGCAGGGGGAGGAGAGACTATGGCTACACCTTC
TRBV6-2/TRBV6-3	TRBJ2-7	few	TRBD2	CASGDRTSVTYEQYF	TGTGCCAGCGGTGACCGGACTAGCGTAACCTACGAGCAGTACTTC
TRBV12-3/TRBV12-4	TRBJ2-5	NA	TRBD1	CASSFAGQGKGTQYF	TGTGCCAGCAGTTTTGCCGGACAGGGGAAAGGGACCCAGTACTTC
TRBV11-2	TRBJ2-3	NA	NA	CASSLRRRAGTDTQYF	TGTGCCAGCAGCTTAAGACGGCGAGCCGGGACAGATACGCAGTATTTT
TRBV7-2	TRBJ2-7	NA	NA	CASSLTGQTSYEQYF	TGTGCCAGCAGCTTAACGGGGCAAACTTCCTACGAGCAGTACTTC
TRBV14	TRBJ1-2	NA	NA	CASSQVGRDGYTF	TGTGCCAGCAGCCAAGTCGGGCGAGATGGCTACACCTTC
TRBV5-1	TRBJ2-1	NA	NA	CASSLRRDPYNEQFF	TGCGCCAGCAGCTTGCGGCGGGATCCCTACAATGAGCAGTTCTTC
TRBV20-1	TRBJ2-5	NA	TRBD2	CSARWGLAGKETQYF	TGCAGTGCTAGATGGGGACTAGCGGGGAAAGAGACCCAGTACTTC
TRBV7-2	TRBJ2-7	many	NA	CASSLQPGVIEQYF	TGTGCCAGCAGCTTACAGCCGGGAGTAATCGAGCAGTACTTC